This T cell receptor (beta chain) was identified in a study of blood T cell repertoires in COVID-19 (dated by TCRdb to 2018 to 2020). About the investigation overall: Samples covering the acute and convalescent phases of COVID-19 were provided by collaborators in the United States, Italy and Spain. The prospective study material was composed of cDNA or gDNA derived from T cells, B-cell-depleted T cells, or PBMCs. The dataset comprised deeply sampled blood TCRbeta repertoires from subjects exposed to, actively infected with, or recovered from COVID-19. The repertoires were released in a freely available public database meant as a resource for research on the immune response to SARS-CoV-2. The samples were drawn from two sources: the first 160 participants of the ongoing ImmuneRACE study, and fewer than 1,500 subjects contributed by 6 global collaborators. Sample metadata almost always included a de-identified subject ID, COVID-19 status, age in years and sex. Where available, HLA class I and class II types were taken from metadata supplied by the sample provider and were not determined by assay-based typing.

Enrolling through a virtual design, the prospective study's participants ranged in age from roughly 18 to 90 years and lived across roughly 24 United States geographic areas. Cohort assignment in the prospective study relied on participant-reported clinical history from a screening survey and a study questionnaire. Each participant in the prospective study had whole blood, serum and a nasopharyngeal or oropharyngeal swab collected by mobile phlebotomists. Additional blood draws and questionnaires over an approximately two-month period could optionally be provided by prospective study participants. Before DNA extraction, blood samples from the prospective study were shipped at room temperature or frozen. The CDR3 has 17 amino acids, counting the end cysteine and phenylalanine. The only DNA kept is the CDR3, 51 bases in frame from the first base. Based on the germline V gene (reference sequence), the CDR1 and CDR2 sequences are PRHDT and FYEKMQ. The germline ends are 16 bases apart after V is trimmed by 3 bases and J by 2 bases.

Regarding this clone: Its binding antigen is unknown. Base qualities are not provided; no much larger clone lies one nucleotide away.

The immunoSEQ Assay, a bias-controlled multiplex PCR, was used to amplify TCRbeta CDR3 regions from genomic DNA. Under the source paper's analysis protocol: The number of nucleated cells in each sample was estimated from the amplification of reference gene primers within the assay. To quantify the absolute abundance of each unique TCRbeta CDR3 rearrangement, sequence reads were collapsed and filtered. Productive Simpson clonality was computed per sample as the square root of Simpson's diversity index over productive rearrangements. Held by TCRdb, this immuneACCESS table contains in-frame sequences only and omits some clones. Under half of the omission traces to an unresolved V gene where checked; the cause of the rest is unknown. That table is the source of V, J and clone size, and D and trimming were worked out from the DNA. The sample contains some 210,000 clones, roughly 87% of them found a single time. The leading ten clones occupy approximately 10% of the sample.

Overall results and qualifications from the work: The amount of clinical and demographic metadata varied by source and participant and was provided uncurated.

The source is a man younger than 35 with acute COVID-19. The receptor chain draws on TRBV13 and TRBJ1-4; a weak D assignment points to TRBD1 (5 bases agree). Sequencing was done on a sample of PBMCs or T cells enriched from blood (not recorded which). The CDR3: CASSFGRGFNTNEKLFF. The DNA sequence is given as TGTGCCAGCAGCTTTGGGAGGGGATTTAATACTAATGAAAAACTGTTTTTT.